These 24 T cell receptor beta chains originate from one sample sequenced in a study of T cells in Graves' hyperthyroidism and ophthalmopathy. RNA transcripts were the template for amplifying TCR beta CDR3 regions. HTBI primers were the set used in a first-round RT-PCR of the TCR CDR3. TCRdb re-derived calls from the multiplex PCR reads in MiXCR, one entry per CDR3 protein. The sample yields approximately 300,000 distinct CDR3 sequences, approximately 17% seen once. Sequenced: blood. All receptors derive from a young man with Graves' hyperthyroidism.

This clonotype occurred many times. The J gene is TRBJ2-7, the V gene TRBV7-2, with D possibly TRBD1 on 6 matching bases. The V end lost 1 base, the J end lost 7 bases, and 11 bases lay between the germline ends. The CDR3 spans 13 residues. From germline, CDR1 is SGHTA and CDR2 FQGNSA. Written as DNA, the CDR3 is TGTGCCAGCAGCTTAGGACAGGTCCGTGAGCAGTACTTC. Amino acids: CASSLGQVREQYF.

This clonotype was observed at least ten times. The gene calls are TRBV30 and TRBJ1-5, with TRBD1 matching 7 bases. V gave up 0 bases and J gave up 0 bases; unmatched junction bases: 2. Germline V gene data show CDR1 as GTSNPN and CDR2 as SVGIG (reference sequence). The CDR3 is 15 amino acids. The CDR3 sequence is CAWSVGTASNQPQHF. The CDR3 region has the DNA TGTGCCTGGAGTGTAGGGACAGCTAGCAATCAGCCCCAGCATTTT.

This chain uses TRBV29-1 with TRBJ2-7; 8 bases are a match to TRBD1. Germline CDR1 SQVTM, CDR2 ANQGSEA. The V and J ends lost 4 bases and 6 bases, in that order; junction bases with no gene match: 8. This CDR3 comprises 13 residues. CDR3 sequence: CSVVLQGALEQYF. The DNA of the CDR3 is TGCAGCGTTGTACTTCAGGGGGCCCTCGAGCAGTACTTC.

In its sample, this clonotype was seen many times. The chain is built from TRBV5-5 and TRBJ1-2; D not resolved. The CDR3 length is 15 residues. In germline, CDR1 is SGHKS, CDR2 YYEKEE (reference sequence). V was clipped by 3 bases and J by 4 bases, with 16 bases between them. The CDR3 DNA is TGTGCCAGCAGCTGGGGAACAGCTCCCGGCTATGGCTACACCTTC. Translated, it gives CASSWGTAPGYGYTF. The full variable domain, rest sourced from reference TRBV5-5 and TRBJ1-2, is DAGVTQSPTHLIKTRGQQVTLRCSPISGHKSVSWYQQVLGQGPQFIFQYYEKEERGRGNFPDRFSARQFPNYSSELNVNALLLGDSALYLCASSWGTAPGYGYTFGSGTRLTVV.

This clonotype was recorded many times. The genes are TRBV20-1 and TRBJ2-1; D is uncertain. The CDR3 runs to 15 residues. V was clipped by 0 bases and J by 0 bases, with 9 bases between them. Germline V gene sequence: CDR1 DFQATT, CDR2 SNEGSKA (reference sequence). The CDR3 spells CSARDYVSSYNEQFF. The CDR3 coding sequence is TGCAGTGCTAGAGATTACGTTAGCTCCTACAATGAGCAGTTCTTC.

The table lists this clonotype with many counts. The DNA for the CDR3 is TGTGCCAGCAGCTCCATAGCTCGGGAAGAGACCCAGTACTTC. Translation gives CASSSIAREETQYF. The chain recombines TRBV11-1 with TRBJ2-5; D ambiguous. V lost 4 bases and J lost 3, with 12 bases in between. The CDR3 sequence is 14 residues long. The germline gives CDR1 SGHAT, CDR2 FQDESV (reference sequence). Complete variable domain (other parts from reference TRBV11-1 and TRBJ2-5): EAEVAQSPRYKITEKSQAVAFWCDPISGHATLYWYRQILGQGPELLVQFQDESVVDDSQLPKDRFSAERLKGVDSTLKIQPAELGDSAMYLCASSSIAREETQYFGPGTRLLVL.

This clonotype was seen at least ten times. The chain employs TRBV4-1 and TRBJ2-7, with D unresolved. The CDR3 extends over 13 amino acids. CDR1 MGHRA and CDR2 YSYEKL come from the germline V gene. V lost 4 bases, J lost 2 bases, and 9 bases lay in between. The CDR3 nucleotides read TGCGCCAGCAGCCCACACAGTGCCTACGAGCAGTACTTC. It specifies CASSPHSAYEQYF.

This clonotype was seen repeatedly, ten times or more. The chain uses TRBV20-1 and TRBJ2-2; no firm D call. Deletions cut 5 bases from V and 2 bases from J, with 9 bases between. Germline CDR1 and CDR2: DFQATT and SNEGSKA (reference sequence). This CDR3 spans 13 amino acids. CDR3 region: CSASYPNTGELFF. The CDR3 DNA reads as TGCAGTGCTTCCTATCCTAACACCGGGGAGCTGTTTTTT.

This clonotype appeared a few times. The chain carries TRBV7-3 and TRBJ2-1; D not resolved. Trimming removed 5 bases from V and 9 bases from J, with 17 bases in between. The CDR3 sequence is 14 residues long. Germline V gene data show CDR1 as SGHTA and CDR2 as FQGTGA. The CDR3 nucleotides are TGTGCCAGCAGCCCCTCCAGGAGCAACGGTGAGCAGTTCTTC. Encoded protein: CASSPSRSNGEQFF. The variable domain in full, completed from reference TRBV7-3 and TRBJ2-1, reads GAGVSQTPSNKVTEKGKYVELRCDPISGHTALYWYRQSLGQGPEFLIYFQGTGAADDSGLPNDRFFAVRPEGSVSTLKIQRTERGDSAVYLCASSPSRSNGEQFFGPGTRLTVL.

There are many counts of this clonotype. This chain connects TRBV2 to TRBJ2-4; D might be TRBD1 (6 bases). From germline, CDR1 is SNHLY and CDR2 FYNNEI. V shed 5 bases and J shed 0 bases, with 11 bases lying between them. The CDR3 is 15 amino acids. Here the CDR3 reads CASSFLDRAKNIQYF. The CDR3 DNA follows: TGTGCCAGCAGTTTCCTGGACAGAGCCAAAAACATTCAGTACTTC.

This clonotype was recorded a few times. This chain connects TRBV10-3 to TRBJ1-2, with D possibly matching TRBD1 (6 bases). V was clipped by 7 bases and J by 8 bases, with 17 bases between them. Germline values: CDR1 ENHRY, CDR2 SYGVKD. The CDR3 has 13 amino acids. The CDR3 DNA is TGTGCCATCACAGGACAGCTCCCAGGGGGCTACACCTTC. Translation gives CAITGQLPGGYTF.

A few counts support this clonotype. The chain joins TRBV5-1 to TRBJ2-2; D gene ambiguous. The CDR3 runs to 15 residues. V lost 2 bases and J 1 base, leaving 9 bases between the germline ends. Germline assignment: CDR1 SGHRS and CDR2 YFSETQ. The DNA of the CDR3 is TGCGCCAGCAGCTTCGTACCAGGGAACACCGGGGAGCTGTTTTTT. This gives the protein CASSFVPGNTGELFF.

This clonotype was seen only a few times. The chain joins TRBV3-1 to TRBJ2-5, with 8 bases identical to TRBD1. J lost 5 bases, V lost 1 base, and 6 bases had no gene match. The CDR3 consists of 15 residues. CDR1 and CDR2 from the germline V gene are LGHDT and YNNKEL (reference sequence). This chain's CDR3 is CASSQGPQGAETQYF. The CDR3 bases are TGTGCCAGCAGCCAAGGCCCCCAGGGGGCTGAGACCCAGTACTTC.

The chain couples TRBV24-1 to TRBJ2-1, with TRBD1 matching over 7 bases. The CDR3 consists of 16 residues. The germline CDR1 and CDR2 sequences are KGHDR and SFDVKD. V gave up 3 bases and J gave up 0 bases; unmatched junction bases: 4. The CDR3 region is CATSDTGTASYNEQFF. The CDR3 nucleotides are TGTGCCACCAGTGATACCGGGACAGCCTCCTACAATGAGCAGTTCTTC.

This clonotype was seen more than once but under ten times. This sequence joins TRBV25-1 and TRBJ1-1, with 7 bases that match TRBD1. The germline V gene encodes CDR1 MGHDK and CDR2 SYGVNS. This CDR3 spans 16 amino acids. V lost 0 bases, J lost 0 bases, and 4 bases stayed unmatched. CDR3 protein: CASSEYGTGVNTEAFF. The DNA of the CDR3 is TGTGCCAGCAGTGAATATGGAACAGGGGTGAACACTGAAGCTTTCTTT. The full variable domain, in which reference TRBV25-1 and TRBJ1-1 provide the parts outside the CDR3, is EADIYQTPRYLVIGTGKKITLECSQTMGHDKMYWYQQDPGMELHLIHYSYGVNSTEKGDLSSESTVSRIRTEHFPLTLESARPSHTSQYLCASSEYGTGVNTEAFFGQGTRLTVV.

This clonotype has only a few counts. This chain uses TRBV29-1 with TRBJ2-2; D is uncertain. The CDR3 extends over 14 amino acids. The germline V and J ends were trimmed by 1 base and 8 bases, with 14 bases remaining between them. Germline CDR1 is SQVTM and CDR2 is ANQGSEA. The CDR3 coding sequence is TGCAGCGTTGAAGGTCTGATAGCAGCGGGGGAGCTGTTTTTT. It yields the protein CSVEGLIAAGELFF.

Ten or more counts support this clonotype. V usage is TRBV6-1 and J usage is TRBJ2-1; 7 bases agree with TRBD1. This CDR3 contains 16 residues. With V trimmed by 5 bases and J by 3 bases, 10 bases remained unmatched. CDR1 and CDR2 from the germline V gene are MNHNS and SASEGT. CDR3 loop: CASSRRTGYSYNEQFF. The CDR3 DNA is TGTGCCAGCAGTCGCCGGACAGGTTATAGCTACAATGAGCAGTTCTTC.

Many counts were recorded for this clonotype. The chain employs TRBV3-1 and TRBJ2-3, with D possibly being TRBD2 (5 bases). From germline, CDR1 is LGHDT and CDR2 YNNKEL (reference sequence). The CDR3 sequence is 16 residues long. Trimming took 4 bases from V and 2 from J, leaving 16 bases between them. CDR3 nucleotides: TGTGCCAGCAGCCCCCGACCAGCGGCCACCACAGATACGCAGTATTTT. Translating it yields CASSPRPAATTDTQYF.

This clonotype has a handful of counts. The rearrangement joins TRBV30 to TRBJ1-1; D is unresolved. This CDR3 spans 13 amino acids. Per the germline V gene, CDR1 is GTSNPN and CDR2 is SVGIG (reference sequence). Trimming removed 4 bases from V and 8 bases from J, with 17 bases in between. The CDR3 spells CAWKLTGLGEAFF. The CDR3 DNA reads TGTGCCTGGAAGTTGACCGGATTGGGGGAAGCTTTCTTT.

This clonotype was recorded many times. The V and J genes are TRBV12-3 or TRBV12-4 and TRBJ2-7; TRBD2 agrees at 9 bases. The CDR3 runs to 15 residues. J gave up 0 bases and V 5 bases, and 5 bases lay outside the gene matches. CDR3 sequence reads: CASSPTSGFSYEQYF. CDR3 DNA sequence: TGTGCCAGCAGTCCGACTAGCGGCTTCTCCTACGAGCAGTACTTC.

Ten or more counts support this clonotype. The CDR3: CASSEIRQGGETQYF. In DNA, the CDR3 is TGTGCCAGCAGCGAGATTAGACAGGGTGGGGAGACCCAGTACTTC. This chain connects TRBV7-8 to TRBJ2-5; 7 nucleotides line up with TRBD1. This CDR3 is built from 15 residues. V gave up 5 bases and J gave up 5 bases; unmatched junction bases: 11. In germline, CDR1 is SGHVS, CDR2 FQNEAQ.

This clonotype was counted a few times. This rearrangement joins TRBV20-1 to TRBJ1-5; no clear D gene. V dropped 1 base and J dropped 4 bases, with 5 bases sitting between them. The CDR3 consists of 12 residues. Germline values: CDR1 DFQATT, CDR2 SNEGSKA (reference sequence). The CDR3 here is CSARAGNQPQHF. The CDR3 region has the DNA TGCAGTGCTAGAGCGGGTAATCAGCCCCAGCATTTT.

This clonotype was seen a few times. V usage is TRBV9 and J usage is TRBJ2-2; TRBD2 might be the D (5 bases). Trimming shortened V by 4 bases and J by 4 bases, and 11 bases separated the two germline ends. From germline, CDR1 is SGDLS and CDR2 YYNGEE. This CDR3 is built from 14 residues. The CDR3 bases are TGTGCCAGCAGCAACGGGGTACCCACCGGGGAGCTGTTTTTT. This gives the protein CASSNGVPTGELFF. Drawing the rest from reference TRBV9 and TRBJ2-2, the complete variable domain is DSGVTQTPKHLITATGQRVTLRCSPRSGDLSVYWYQQSLDQGLQFLIQYYNGEERAKGNILERFSAQQFPDLHSELNLSSLELGDSALYFCASSNGVPTGELFFGEGSRLTVL.

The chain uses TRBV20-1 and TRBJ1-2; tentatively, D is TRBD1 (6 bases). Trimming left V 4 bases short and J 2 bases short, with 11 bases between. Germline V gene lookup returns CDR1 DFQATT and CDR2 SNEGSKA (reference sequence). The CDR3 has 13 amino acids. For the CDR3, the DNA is TGCAGTGCTACCGGGACAAGGAACTATGGCTACACCTTC. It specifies CSATGTRNYGYTF.